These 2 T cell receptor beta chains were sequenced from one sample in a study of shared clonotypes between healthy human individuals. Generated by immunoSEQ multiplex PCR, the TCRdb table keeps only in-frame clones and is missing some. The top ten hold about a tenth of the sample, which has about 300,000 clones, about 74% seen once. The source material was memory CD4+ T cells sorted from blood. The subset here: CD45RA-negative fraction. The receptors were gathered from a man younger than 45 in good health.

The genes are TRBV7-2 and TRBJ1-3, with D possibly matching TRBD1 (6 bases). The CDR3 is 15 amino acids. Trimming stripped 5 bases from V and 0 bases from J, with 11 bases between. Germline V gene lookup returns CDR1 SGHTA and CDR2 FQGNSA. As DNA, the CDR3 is TGTGCCAGCAGCGACCAGACAGGCTCTGGAAACACCATATATTTT. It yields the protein CASSDQTGSGNTIYF.

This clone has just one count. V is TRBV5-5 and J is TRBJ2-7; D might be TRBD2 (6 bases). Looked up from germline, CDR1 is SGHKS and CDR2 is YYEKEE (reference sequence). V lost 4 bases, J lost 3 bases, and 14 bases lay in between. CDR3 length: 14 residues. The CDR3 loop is CASSGTGLRYEQYF. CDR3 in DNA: TGTGCCAGCAGCGGGACCGGACTACGCTACGAGCAGTACTTC.